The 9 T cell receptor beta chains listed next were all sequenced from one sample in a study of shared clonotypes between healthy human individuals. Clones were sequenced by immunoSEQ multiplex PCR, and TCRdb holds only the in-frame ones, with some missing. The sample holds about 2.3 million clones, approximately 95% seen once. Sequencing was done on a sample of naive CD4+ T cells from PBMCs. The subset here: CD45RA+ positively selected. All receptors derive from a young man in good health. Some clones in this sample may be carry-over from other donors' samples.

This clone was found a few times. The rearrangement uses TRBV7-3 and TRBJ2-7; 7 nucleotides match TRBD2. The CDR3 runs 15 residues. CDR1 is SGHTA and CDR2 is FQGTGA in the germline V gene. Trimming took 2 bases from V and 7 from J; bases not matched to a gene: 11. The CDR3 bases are TGTGCCAGCAGCTTATCCGGCGGGAGCCCGGGGGAGCAGTACTTC. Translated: CASSLSGGSPGEQYF. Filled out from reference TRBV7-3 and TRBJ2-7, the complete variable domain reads GAGVSQTPSNKVTEKGKYVELRCDPISGHTALYWYRQSLGQGPEFLIYFQGTGAADDSGLPNDRFFAVRPEGSVSTLKIQRTERGDSAVYLCASSLSGGSPGEQYFGPGTRLTVT.

CDR3 protein: CASSGTRGTEAFF. CDR3 DNA sequence: TGTGCCAGCAGTGGGACCCGGGGCACTGAAGCTTTCTTT. This sequence joins TRBV2 and TRBJ1-1; no firm D call. Trimming left V 4 bases short and J 4 bases short, with 10 bases between. CDR1 SNHLY and CDR2 FYNNEI come from the germline V gene. The CDR3 length is 13 residues.

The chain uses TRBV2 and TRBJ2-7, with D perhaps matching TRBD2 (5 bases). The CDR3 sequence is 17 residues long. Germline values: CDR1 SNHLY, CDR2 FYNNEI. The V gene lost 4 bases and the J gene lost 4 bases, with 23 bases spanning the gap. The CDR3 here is CASSADSTLETIYEQYF. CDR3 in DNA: TGTGCCAGCAGTGCGGACTCGACACTAGAGACGATTTACGAGCAGTACTTC.

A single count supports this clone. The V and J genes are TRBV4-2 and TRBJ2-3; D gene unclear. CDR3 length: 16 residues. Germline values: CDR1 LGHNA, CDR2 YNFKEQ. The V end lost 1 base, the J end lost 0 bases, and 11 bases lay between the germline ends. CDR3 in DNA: TGTGCCAGCAGCCAAGTTACCGCGGCTAGCACAGATACGCAGTATTTT. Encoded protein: CASSQVTAASTDTQYF.

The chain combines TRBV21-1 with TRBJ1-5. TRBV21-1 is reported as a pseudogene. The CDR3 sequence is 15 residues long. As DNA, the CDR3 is TGTGCCAGCTGCGGTATTTCGGGTGGCAATCAGCCCCAGCATTTT. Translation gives CASCGISGGNQPQHF.

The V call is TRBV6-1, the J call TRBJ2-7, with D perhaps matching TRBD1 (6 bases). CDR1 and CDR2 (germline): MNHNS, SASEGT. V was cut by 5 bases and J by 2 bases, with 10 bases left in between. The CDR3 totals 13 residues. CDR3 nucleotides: TGTGCCAGCAGTATAGGACAGCCCTACGAGCAGTACTTC. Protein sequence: CASSIGQPYEQYF.

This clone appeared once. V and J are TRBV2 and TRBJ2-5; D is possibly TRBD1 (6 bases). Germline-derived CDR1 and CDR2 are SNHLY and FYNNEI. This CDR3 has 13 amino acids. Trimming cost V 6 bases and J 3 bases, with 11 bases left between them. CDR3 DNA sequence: TGTGCCAGCAGCGACCAGGGGAAAGAGACCCAGTACTTC. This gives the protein CASSDQGKETQYF.

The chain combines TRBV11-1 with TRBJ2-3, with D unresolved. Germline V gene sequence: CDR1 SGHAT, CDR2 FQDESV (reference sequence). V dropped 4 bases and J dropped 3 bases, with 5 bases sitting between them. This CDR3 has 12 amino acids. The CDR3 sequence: CASSSRTDTQYF. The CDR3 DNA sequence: TGTGCCAGCAGCTCGCGGACAGATACGCAGTATTTT.

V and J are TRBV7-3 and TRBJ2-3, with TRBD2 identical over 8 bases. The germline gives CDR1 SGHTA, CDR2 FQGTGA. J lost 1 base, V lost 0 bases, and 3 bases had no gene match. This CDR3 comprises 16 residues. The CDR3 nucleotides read TGTGCCAGCAGCTTAACCAGCGGGAGACGCACAGATACGCAGTATTTT. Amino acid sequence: CASSLTSGRRTDTQYF. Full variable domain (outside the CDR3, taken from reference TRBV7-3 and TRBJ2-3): GAGVSQTPSNKVTEKGKYVELRCDPISGHTALYWYRQSLGQGPEFLIYFQGTGAADDSGLPNDRFFAVRPEGSVSTLKIQRTERGDSAVYLCASSLTSGRRTDTQYFGPGTRLTVL.